The clone carrying this TCR beta chain was seen repeatedly, ten times or more. The sample belongs to a study of T cells after yellow fever vaccination. A process of 5'RACE template switching, which added a universal primer site and UMIs, was used to make TCR cDNA. TCRdb fed the 5' RACE reads into MiXCR, producing one record per CDR3 protein. The sample yields 200,000 to 250,000 distinct CDR3 sequences, 6.9% seen once. Germline values: CDR1 SGHRS, CDR2 YFSETQ. Germline trimming cut 8 bases from V and 8 bases from J; bases unmatched to any gene: 6. This CDR3 has 13 residues. This chain connects TRBV5-1 to TRBJ2-1; 11 bases agree with TRBD2. The sequencing used CD4+ T cells sorted from PBMCs, collected 15 days after the yellow fever booster vaccination. This clonotype originated in a man under 40 who received the YFV17D yellow fever vaccine. For the CDR3, the DNA is TGCGCCAGTAGTAGCGGGAGGGCCGATGAGCAGTTCTTC. It encodes CASSSGRADEQFF.